One T cell receptor beta chain is described in this entry. There is no known antigen for this receptor. There are no base qualities to consult, and no much larger clone falls within one base. TCRbeta CDR3 regions were amplified from genomic DNA by means of the immunoSEQ Assay, a bias-controlled multiplex PCR. Per the source publication's procedure: The number of nucleated cells in each sample was estimated by amplification of reference gene primers within the assay. To quantify the absolute abundance of each unique TCRbeta CDR3 rearrangement, sequence reads were collapsed and filtered. For each sample, productive Simpson clonality was calculated as the square root of Simpson's diversity index across productive rearrangements. TCRdb stores this immuneACCESS table with in-frame sequences only. Part of the clones is absent; in the studies checked, under half of the shortfall reflects unresolved V genes, and no reason is known for the rest. V, J and clone size were drawn from that table, and D and trimming were deduced from the DNA. The sample table records over 65,000 clones; approximately 83% of these occur just once. The top ten hold 12% of the sample.

Collaborating institutions collected whole blood in K2EDTA tubes following their own protocols. For TCRbeta analysis, collaborators shipped samples in one of three forms: frozen whole blood, isolated PBMCs, or DNA extracted from either of those sample types. This sample is part of a study of blood T cell repertoires in COVID-19 (dated by TCRdb to 2020 to 2022). Broadly, across the study: Samples covering the acute and convalescent phases of COVID-19 were provided by collaborators in the United States, Italy and Spain. The material from the prospective study consisted of cDNA or gDNA derived from T cells, B-cell-depleted T cells, or PBMCs. The dataset comprised deeply sampled blood TCRbeta repertoires from subjects exposed to, actively infected with, or recovered from COVID-19. The repertoires were released in a freely available public database meant as a resource for research on the immune response to SARS-CoV-2. Samples were obtained from the ongoing ImmuneRACE study (first 160 participants) and from over a thousand subjects provided by 6 global collaborators. Nearly every sample came with metadata listing a de-identified subject ID, COVID-19 status, age in years and sex. Where available, HLA class I and class II types were taken from metadata supplied by the sample provider and were not determined by assay-based typing.

Points the paper makes about the study in general: How much clinical and demographic metadata was included differed by source and by participant, and the metadata was provided uncurated.

CDR1 and CDR2 were assigned from the germline V gene as LGHNT and FRNRAP. V is reduced by 2 bases and J by 5 bases, leaving a spacing of 4 bases between them. Spanning cysteine to phenylalanine, the CDR3 consists of 12 amino acids. Only the CDR3 DNA is retained, 36 bases long and in frame from the first base. This clonotype originated in a human donor in a cohort sampled during active COVID-19. The chain was built from TRBV12-5 and TRBJ2-1, with no confident D gene call. Material for sequencing was peripheral blood. The CDR3 region reads CASGLFDNEQFF. The nucleotide sequence is TGTGCTAGTGGTTTGTTCGACAATGAGCAGTTCTTC.